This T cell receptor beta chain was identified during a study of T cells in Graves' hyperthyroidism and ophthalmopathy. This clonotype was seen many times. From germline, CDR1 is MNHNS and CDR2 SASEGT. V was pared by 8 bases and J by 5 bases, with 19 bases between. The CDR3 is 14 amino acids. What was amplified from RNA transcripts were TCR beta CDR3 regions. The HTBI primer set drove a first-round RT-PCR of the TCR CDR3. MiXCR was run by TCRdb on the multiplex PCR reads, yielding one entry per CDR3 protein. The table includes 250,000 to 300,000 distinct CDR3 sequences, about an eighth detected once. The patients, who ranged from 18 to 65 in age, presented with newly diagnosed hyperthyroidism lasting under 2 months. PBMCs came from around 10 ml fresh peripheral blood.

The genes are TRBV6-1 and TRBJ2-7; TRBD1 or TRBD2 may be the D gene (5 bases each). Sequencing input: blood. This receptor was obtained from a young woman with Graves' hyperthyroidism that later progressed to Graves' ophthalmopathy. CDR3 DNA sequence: TGTGCCAGCGATTCCCGAGGGGTTGGAAACGAGCAGTACTTC. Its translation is CASDSRGVGNEQYF.